Sequencing of this TCR beta chain was carried out in a study of T cell repertoires in cytomegalovirus infection. TCRdb recomputed calls from the reads with MiXCR, one row per CDR3 protein. There are approximately 730,000 distinct CDR3 sequences in the sample; about 27% occur only once, and over 10% lies in the top ten. This clonotype has just a few counts. Its specificity is not known. Germline CDR1 reads MNHNS; CDR2 reads SASEGT. V lost 5 bases and J 0 bases, leaving 8 bases between the germline ends. The CDR3 is 14 amino acids. This chain links TRBV6-1 with TRBJ1-3; no reliable D call. This clonotype was sampled from a human donor in good health (CMV status not recorded). Some clones in this sample may be carry-over from other donors' samples. The input for sequencing was cultured CD8+ T cells from PBMCs, taken from culture after CMV antigen stimulation. The CDR3 bases are TGTGCCAGCAGTATCACAACCTCTGGAAACACCATATATTTT. This codes for CASSITTSGNTIYF.